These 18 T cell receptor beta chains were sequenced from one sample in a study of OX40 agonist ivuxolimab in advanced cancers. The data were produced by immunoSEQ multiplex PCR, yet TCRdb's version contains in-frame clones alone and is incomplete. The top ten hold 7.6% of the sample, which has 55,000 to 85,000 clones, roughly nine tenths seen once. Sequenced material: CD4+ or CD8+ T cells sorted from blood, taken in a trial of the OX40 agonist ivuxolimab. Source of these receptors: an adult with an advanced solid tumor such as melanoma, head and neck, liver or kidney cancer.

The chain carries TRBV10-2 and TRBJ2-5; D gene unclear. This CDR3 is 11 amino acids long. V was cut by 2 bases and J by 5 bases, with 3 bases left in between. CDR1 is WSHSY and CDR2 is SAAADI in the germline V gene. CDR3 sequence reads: CASSEGETQYF. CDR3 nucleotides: TGCGCCAGCAGTGAGGGGGAGACCCAGTACTTC.

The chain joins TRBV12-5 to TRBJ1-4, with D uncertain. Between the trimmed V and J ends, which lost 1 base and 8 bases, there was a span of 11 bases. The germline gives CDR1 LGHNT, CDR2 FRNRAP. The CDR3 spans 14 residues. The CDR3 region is CASGLGDYWEKLFF. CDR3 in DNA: TGTGCTAGTGGTTTGGGTGACTATTGGGAAAAACTGTTTTTT. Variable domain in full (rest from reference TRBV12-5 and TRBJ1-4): DARVTQTPRHKVTEMGQEVTMRCQPILGHNTVFWYRQTMMQGLELLAYFRNRAPLDDSGMPKDRFSAEMPDATLATLKIQPSEPRDSAVYFCASGLGDYWEKLFFGSGTQLSVL.

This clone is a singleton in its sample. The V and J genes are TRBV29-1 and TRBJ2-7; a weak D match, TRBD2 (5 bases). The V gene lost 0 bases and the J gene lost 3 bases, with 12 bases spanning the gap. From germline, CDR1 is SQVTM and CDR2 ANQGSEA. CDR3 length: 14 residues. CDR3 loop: CSVEDGGGFYEQYF. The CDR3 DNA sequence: TGCAGCGTTGAAGATGGAGGCGGTTTCTACGAGCAGTACTTC.

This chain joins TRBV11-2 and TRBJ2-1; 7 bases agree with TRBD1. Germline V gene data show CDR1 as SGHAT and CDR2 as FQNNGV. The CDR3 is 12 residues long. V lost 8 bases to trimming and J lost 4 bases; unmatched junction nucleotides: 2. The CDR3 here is CASGTVYNEQFF. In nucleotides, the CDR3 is TGTGCCAGCGGGACAGTATACAATGAGCAGTTCTTC.

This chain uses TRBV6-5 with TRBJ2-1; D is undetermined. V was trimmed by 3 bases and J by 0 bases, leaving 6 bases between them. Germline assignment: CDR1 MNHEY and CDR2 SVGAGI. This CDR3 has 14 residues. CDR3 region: CASSYFSSYNEQFF. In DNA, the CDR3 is TGTGCCAGCAGTTATTTTAGCTCCTACAATGAGCAGTTCTTC.

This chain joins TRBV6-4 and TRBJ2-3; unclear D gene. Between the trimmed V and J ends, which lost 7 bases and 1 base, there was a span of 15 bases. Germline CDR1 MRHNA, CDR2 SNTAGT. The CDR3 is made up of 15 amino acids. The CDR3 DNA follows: TGTGCCAGCACCCCACCTAGGAGAGGCACAGATACGCAGTATTTT. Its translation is CASTPPRRGTDTQYF.

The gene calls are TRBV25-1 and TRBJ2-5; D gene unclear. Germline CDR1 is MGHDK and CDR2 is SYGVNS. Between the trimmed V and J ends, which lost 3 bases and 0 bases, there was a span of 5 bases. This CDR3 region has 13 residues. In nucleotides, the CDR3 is TGTGCCAGCAGTGACAGCTACCAAGAGACCCAGTACTTC. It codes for CASSDSYQETQYF.

The CDR3 loop is CSVMMSEQYF. The CDR3 DNA reads as TGCAGCGTAATGATGAGCGAGCAGTACTTC. V and J are TRBV29-1 and TRBJ2-7; D remains unclear. Trimming cost V 6 bases and J 6 bases, with 9 bases left between them. Per the germline V gene, CDR1 is SQVTM and CDR2 is ANQGSEA. This CDR3 is 10 amino acids long.

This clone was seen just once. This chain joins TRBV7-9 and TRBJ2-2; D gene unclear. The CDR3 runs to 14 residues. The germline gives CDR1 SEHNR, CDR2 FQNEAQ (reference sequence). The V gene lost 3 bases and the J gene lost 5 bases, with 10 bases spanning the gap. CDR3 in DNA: TGTGCCAGCAGCTTGGTCCTAAGGACCGGGGAGCTGTTTTTT. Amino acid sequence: CASSLVLRTGELFF.

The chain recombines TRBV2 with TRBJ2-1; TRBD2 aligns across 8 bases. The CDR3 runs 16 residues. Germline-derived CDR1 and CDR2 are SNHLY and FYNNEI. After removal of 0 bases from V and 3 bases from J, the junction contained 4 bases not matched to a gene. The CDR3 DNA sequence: TGTGCCAGCAGTGAAGCCAGCGGGGGATACTACAATGAGCAGTTCTTC. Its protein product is CASSEASGGYYNEQFF.

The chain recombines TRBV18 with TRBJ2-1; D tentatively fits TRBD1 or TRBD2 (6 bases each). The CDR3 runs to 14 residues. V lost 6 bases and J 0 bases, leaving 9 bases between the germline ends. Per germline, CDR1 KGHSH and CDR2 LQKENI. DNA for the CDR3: TGTGCCAGCTCTAAGGGGGGCTCCTACAATGAGCAGTTCTTC. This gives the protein CASSKGGSYNEQFF.

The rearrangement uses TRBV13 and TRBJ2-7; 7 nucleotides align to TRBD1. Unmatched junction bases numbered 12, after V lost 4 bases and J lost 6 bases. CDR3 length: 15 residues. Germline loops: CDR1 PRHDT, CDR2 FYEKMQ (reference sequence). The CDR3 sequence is CASSSNPGGTFEQYF. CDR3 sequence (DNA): TGTGCCAGCAGCTCTAACCCAGGGGGAACTTTCGAGCAGTACTTC.

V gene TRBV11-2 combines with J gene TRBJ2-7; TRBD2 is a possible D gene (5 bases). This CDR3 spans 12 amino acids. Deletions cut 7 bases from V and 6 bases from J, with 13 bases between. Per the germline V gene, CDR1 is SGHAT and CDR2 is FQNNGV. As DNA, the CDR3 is TGTGCCAGCATTAACGGGGTCTCCGAGCAGTACTTC. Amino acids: CASINGVSEQYF.

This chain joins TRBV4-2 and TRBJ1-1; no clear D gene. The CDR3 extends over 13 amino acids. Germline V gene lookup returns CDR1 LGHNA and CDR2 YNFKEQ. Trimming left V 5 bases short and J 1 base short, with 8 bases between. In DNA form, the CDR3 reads TGTGCCAGCAGCGAAGGATCGAACACTGAAGCTTTCTTT. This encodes CASSEGSNTEAFF.

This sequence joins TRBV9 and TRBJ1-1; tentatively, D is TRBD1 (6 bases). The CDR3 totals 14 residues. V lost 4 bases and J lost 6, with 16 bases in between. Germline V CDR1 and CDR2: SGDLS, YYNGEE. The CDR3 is CASSPYRERSEAFF. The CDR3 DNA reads TGTGCCAGCAGCCCATACAGGGAGAGGTCTGAAGCTTTCTTT.

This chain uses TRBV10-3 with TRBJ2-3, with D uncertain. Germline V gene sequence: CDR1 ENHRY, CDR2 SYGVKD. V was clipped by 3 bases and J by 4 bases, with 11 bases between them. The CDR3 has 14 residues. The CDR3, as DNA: TGTGCCATCAGTGACCCAAACTTAGCAGATACGCAGTATTTT. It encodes CAISDPNLADTQYF.

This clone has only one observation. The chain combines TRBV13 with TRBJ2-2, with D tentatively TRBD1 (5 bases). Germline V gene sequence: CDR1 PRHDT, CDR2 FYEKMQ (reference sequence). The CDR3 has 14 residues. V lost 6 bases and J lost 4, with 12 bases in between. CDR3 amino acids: CASSVDTFTGELFF. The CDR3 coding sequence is TGTGCCAGCAGTGTGGACACTTTCACCGGGGAGCTGTTTTTT.

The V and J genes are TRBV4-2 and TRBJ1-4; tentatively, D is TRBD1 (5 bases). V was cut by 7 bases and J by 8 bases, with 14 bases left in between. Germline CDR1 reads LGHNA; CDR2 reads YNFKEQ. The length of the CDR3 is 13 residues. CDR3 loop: CASTQGIGEKLFF. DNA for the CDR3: TGTGCCAGCACCCAGGGTATTGGAGAAAAACTGTTTTTT.